The next 29 T cell receptor beta chains were all read from a single sample in a study of blood T cell repertoires in COVID-19. Clones were read by immunoSEQ multiplex PCR, and TCRdb kept only the in-frame ones, dropping some. This table holds roughly 340,000 clones, about 90% found once. What was sequenced was peripheral blood. The receptors shown here come from a woman aged 25 to 39 with COVID-19, enrolled during active disease.

V gene TRBV9 combines with J gene TRBJ2-1; D perhaps matches TRBD1 (6 bases). CDR1 is SGDLS and CDR2 is YYNGEE in the germline V gene. The CDR3 is 15 residues long. The germline V and J ends were trimmed by 3 bases and 3 bases, with 13 bases remaining between them. The CDR3 nucleotides are TGTGCCAGCAGCGCTCAGGGGTCTCACTACAATGAGCAGTTCTTC. It yields the protein CASSAQGSHYNEQFF.

The chain is built from TRBV2 and TRBJ1-4; the D is unclear. V was shortened by 2 bases and J by 4 bases, with 11 bases between the two germline ends. CDR3 length: 15 amino acids. Germline loops: CDR1 SNHLY, CDR2 FYNNEI. The CDR3, as DNA: TGTGCCAGCAGTGAAAACGAGGTCCTTAATGAAAAACTGTTTTTT. Protein product: CASSENEVLNEKLFF.

This clone was picked up one time. The chain carries TRBV6-6 and TRBJ1-6, with TRBD1 identical over 10 bases. V was pared by 6 bases and J by 9 bases, with 5 bases of the junction left unmatched. Germline CDR1 is MNHNY and CDR2 is SVGAGI (reference sequence). The length of the CDR3 is 14 residues. The CDR3 loop reads CASRGGQGSSPLHF. Here the CDR3 DNA reads TGTGCCAGCAGAGGGGGACAGGGGAGTTCACCCCTCCACTTT.

This clone has just a few counts. This chain connects TRBV11-3 to TRBJ2-5; the match to TRBD1 covers 9 bases. CDR3 length: 17 residues. The germline gives CDR1 SGHNT, CDR2 YENEEA. J lost 3 bases, V lost 5 bases, and 13 bases had no gene match. The CDR3 spells CASSGQGRGQGKETQYF. CDR3 coding DNA: TGTGCCAGCAGCGGCCAGGGCAGGGGACAGGGTAAAGAGACCCAGTACTTC.

The chain uses TRBV5-4 and TRBJ2-7, with D possibly being TRBD2 (5 bases). The CDR3 contains 12 residues. V shed 4 bases and J shed 3 bases, with 8 bases lying between them. The V gene's germline CDR1 is SGHNT and CDR2 YYREEE (reference sequence). The CDR3 sequence is CASSRTGYEQYV. The CDR3 region has the DNA TGTGCCAGCAGCCGGACTGGCTACGAGCAGTACGTC.

The gene calls are TRBV7-2 and TRBJ1-2; D is possibly TRBD1 (6 bases). Germline V CDR1 and CDR2: SGHTA, FQGNSA. This CDR3 is built from 14 residues. V lost 4 bases and J lost 4, with 13 bases in between. The CDR3: CASSSGGQIYGYTF. For the CDR3, the DNA is TGTGCCAGCAGCTCAGGTGGACAGATCTATGGCTACACCTTC.

This clone was recorded only once. The chain employs TRBV29-1 and TRBJ1-1; the match to TRBD1 covers 8 bases. Trimming cost V 7 bases and J 5 bases; bases outside gene matches: 6. CDR1 and CDR2 (germline): SQVTM, ANQGSEA. The CDR3 totals 12 residues. The CDR3 DNA follows: TGCAGCGGCACAGGGGGTGGGACTGAAGCTTTCTTT. Translated, it gives CSGTGGGTEAFF.

CDR3 DNA sequence: TGTGCCAGCACTCGCCAGGGGACGGTCTACACCTTC. It specifies CASTRQGTVYTF. The chain combines TRBV6-5 with TRBJ1-2; perhaps TRBD1 as D (6 bases). Trimming pared 7 bases from V and 10 bases from J, leaving 16 bases between. The CDR3 runs 12 residues. Germline CDR1 MNHEY, CDR2 SVGAGI.

CDR3 nucleotide sequence: TGTGCCAGCAGACAGGCACTAGCCAAAAACATTCAGTACTTC. Translating gives CASRQALAKNIQYF. The chain employs TRBV6-5 and TRBJ2-4, with D possibly being TRBD1 (5 bases). The CDR3 spans 14 residues. The V end lost 6 bases, the J end lost 0 bases, and 9 bases lay between the germline ends. Germline CDR1 reads MNHEY; CDR2 reads SVGAGI.

The CDR3 sequence: CASSRSGVLTEAFF. DNA for the CDR3: TGTGCCAGCAGCCGCTCCGGGGTTCTCACTGAAGCTTTCTTT. V is TRBV7-9 and J is TRBJ1-1; no reliable D call. Germline CDR1 SEHNR, CDR2 FQNEAQ (reference sequence). V lost 5 bases and J 4 bases, leaving 14 bases between the germline ends. CDR3 length: 14 amino acids.

The CDR3 spells CASSRGLVYEQYF. The DNA for the CDR3 is TGTGCCAGTAGCCGGGGACTAGTCTACGAGCAGTACTTC. V and J are TRBV19 and TRBJ2-7, with TRBD2 matching over 8 bases. CDR1 is LNHDA and CDR2 is SQIVND in the germline V gene (reference sequence). The V segment lost 6 bases and the J segment 3 bases; nucleotides outside the gene matches: 4. The CDR3 runs to 13 residues.

The chain combines TRBV24-1 with TRBJ2-5; TRBD1 is a possible D gene (5 bases). Germline assignment: CDR1 KGHDR and CDR2 SFDVKD. The V end lost 8 bases, the J end lost 5 bases, and 8 bases lay between the germline ends. CDR3 length: 11 amino acids. The CDR3: CATTGRETQYF. The CDR3 DNA reads TGTGCCACCACAGGGCGGGAGACCCAGTACTTC.

This chain links TRBV4-3 with TRBJ2-1; TRBD2 agrees at 9 bases. Germline V gene lookup returns CDR1 LGHNA and CDR2 YSLEER. V shed 4 bases and J 3 bases; nucleotides not matched to a gene: 7. The CDR3 is 16 amino acids. CDR3 protein: CASSPLAGGGYNEQFF. CDR3 DNA: TGCGCCAGCAGCCCTTTGGCGGGGGGGGGCTACAATGAGCAGTTCTTC.

V is TRBV5-1 and J is TRBJ1-4, with 7 bases that match TRBD1. The germline V gene encodes CDR1 SGHRS and CDR2 YFSETQ. V was pared by 2 bases and J by 4 bases, with 11 bases of the junction left unmatched. The CDR3 extends over 17 amino acids. The CDR3 reads CASSLSGGGTVNEKLFF. CDR3 DNA sequence: TGCGCCAGCAGCTTAAGTGGAGGGGGGACAGTTAATGAAAAACTGTTTTTT.

This clone was picked up a small number of times. The chain joins TRBV5-1 to TRBJ1-5; D may be TRBD1 (5 bases). Germline V gives CDR1 SGHRS, CDR2 YFSETQ. Trimming stripped 0 bases from V and 3 bases from J, with 10 bases between. The CDR3 length is 15 residues. CDR3 bases: TGCGCCAGCAGCTTGGGAGACAGCCCCAATCAGCCCCAGCATTTT. Its translation is CASSLGDSPNQPQHF.

The V and J genes are TRBV6-5 and TRBJ2-3; TRBD2 agrees at 9 bases. Germline V gene data show CDR1 as MNHEY and CDR2 as SVGAGI. The CDR3 covers 15 residues. The V gene end was trimmed by 6 bases and the J gene end by 2 bases; junction bases not matched to a gene: 6. The CDR3 coding sequence is TGTGCCAGCAGGATGACTAGCGGCAACACAGATACGCAGTATTTT. Translated, it gives CASRMTSGNTDTQYF.

The chain links TRBV2 to TRBJ2-7; D perhaps matches TRBD2 (5 bases). The germline CDR1 and CDR2 sequences are SNHLY and FYNNEI. V was trimmed by 5 bases and J by 3 bases, leaving 20 bases between them. The CDR3 length is 16 residues. The CDR3 loop reads CASSPSGATFIYEQYF. The DNA for the CDR3 is TGTGCCAGCAGTCCCAGCGGCGCGACATTCATCTACGAGCAGTACTTC.

V is TRBV7-2 and J is TRBJ2-7; the match to TRBD2 covers 7 bases. Germline V CDR1 and CDR2: SGHTA, FQGNSA. J gave up 0 bases and V 7 bases, and 9 bases lay outside the gene matches. The CDR3 is 15 residues long. The CDR3: CASTTGGGGSYEQYF. The CDR3 bases are TGTGCCAGCACCACTGGCGGGGGAGGCTCCTACGAGCAGTACTTC.

V and J are TRBV30 and TRBJ2-5, with a weak D call TRBD2 (6 bases). Germline assignment: CDR1 GTSNPN and CDR2 SVGIG (reference sequence). The CDR3 is 12 residues long. The germline V and J ends were trimmed by 2 bases and 6 bases, with 10 bases remaining between them. The CDR3 nucleotides read TGTGCCTGGAGTCCGGACTATCAGACCCAGTACTTC. Translation: CAWSPDYQTQYF.

V is TRBV4-3 and J is TRBJ1-3; D may be TRBD1 (5 bases). The CDR3 length is 16 residues. CDR1 LGHNA and CDR2 YSLEER come from the germline V gene. Trimming shortened V by 0 bases and J by 1 base, and 10 bases separated the two germline ends. The CDR3 nucleotides read TGCGCCAGCAGCCAAGAAATTCAGGGATCTGGAAACACCATATATTTT. Its protein product is CASSQEIQGSGNTIYF.

The chain uses TRBV11-1 and TRBJ2-7, with 8 bases identical to TRBD1. The V gene's germline CDR1 is SGHAT and CDR2 FQDESV (reference sequence). The V segment lost 4 bases and the J segment 0 bases; nucleotides outside the gene matches: 8. This CDR3 is built from 16 residues. This CDR3 reads CASSSGTGGTSYEQYF. The CDR3 bases are TGTGCCAGCAGCTCTGGGACAGGTGGGACCTCCTACGAGCAGTACTTC.

The chain uses TRBV7-8 and TRBJ1-2; 7 nucleotides line up with TRBD1. Germline CDR1 is SGHVS and CDR2 is FQNEAQ. The trim removed 8 bases at V and 2 bases at J, leaving 11 bases unmatched. CDR3 length: 15 amino acids. The CDR3 DNA reads TGTGCCAGCGGATCCCGGGACAGACCCAACTATGGCTACACCTTC. Translating it yields CASGSRDRPNYGYTF.

The chain joins TRBV7-6 to TRBJ2-5, with 9 nucleotides matching TRBD1. Germline V gene data show CDR1 as SGHVS and CDR2 as FNYEAQ. The CDR3 contains 17 residues. Unmatched junction bases numbered 14, after V lost 7 bases and J lost 2 bases. CDR3 sequence reads: CASKVQGAVSGQETQYF. As DNA, the CDR3 is TGTGCCAGCAAGGTACAGGGGGCTGTTAGCGGACAAGAGACCCAGTACTTC.

The chain combines TRBV3-1 (or the pseudogene TRBV3-2) with TRBJ2-5; 8 nucleotides line up with TRBD1. Looked up from germline, CDR1 is LGHDT and CDR2 is YNNKEL (reference sequence). There are 17 residues in the CDR3. The V segment lost 3 bases and the J segment 4 bases; nucleotides outside the gene matches: 13. CDR3 nucleotides: TGTGCCAGCAGCCATCACCCCACAGGGGGAGGAGGAGAGACCCAGTACTTC. The encoded protein is CASSHHPTGGGGETQYF.

V is TRBV7-8 and J is TRBJ2-2; D not resolved. The CDR3 sequence is 15 residues long. V lost 2 bases to trimming and J lost 5 bases, with 12 bases between them. The germline CDR1 and CDR2 sequences are SGHVS and FQNEAQ. In nucleotides, the CDR3 is TGTGCCAGCAGCTTATTAAGACAAGTTACCGGGGAGCTGTTTTTT. As protein: CASSLLRQVTGELFF.

The chain uses TRBV11-2 and TRBJ1-4, with 10 bases identical to TRBD1. V was pared by 4 bases and J by 7 bases, with 6 bases of the junction left unmatched. The germline V gene has CDR1 SGHAT and CDR2 FQNNGV. CDR3 size: 15 residues. The CDR3 protein is CASSSLGDRGEKLFF. As DNA, the CDR3 is TGTGCCAGCAGCTCCCTCGGGGACAGGGGTGAAAAACTGTTTTTT.

This chain joins TRBV24-1 and TRBJ1-2, with a tentative D call TRBD1 (5 bases). The V and J ends lost 9 bases and 3 bases respectively, with 13 bases between them. CDR1 and CDR2 from the germline V gene are KGHDR and SFDVKD. The CDR3 is 13 residues long. CDR3 in DNA: TGTGCCACCTCGGATTCGGGGGACTATGGCTACACCTTC. Amino acid sequence: CATSDSGDYGYTF.

The chain links TRBV10-3 to TRBJ1-2, with 8 bases that match TRBD1. The CDR3 is 14 amino acids. Germline CDR1 ENHRY, CDR2 SYGVKD. The trim removed 8 bases at V and 8 bases at J, leaving 13 bases unmatched. CDR3 nucleotides: TGTGCCATCGGTGCAGGGGGCGATTTGGGCGGCTACACCTTC. It encodes CAIGAGGDLGGYTF.

J is TRBJ1-5 and V is TRBV28; TRBD1 matches 10 bases. The J segment lost 7 bases and the V segment lost 8 bases, leaving 8 bases of the junction unmatched. Per the germline V gene, CDR1 is MDHEN and CDR2 is SYDVKM. The CDR3 length is 14 residues. The CDR3 coding sequence is TGTGCCAGCCAAAGACAGGGGGCACGACAGCCCCAGCATTTT. Its protein is CASQRQGARQPQHF.